The 20 T cell receptor beta chains below come from one sample, sequenced in a study of cytomegalovirus exposure and HLA in healthy donors. 13 Jbeta primers and 60 Vbeta primers were used for the PCR. Sequencing used immunoSEQ multiplex PCR; TCRdb keeps in-frame clones, though not all of them. The listing contains tens of thousands of clones. The sequenced sample was PBMCs. These receptors came from a man in his fifties or sixties in good health and CMV-seronegative.

V and J are TRBV6-5 and TRBJ2-5, with 7 bases identical to TRBD1. Germline V gene data show CDR1 as MNHEY and CDR2 as SVGAGI. This CDR3 region has 12 residues. V was pared by 6 bases and J by 6 bases, with 4 bases of the junction left unmatched. CDR3 sequence: CASRQGMKTQYF. For the CDR3, the DNA is TGTGCCAGCAGACAGGGGATGAAGACCCAGTACTTC.

The chain carries TRBV27 and TRBJ2-3, with TRBD2 identical over 11 bases. V was pared by 5 bases and J by 2 bases, with 3 bases of the junction left unmatched. In germline, CDR1 is MNHEY, CDR2 SMNVEV (reference sequence). The CDR3 has 15 amino acids. The DNA for the CDR3 is TGTGCCAGCAGTCCTAGCGGGGGGACCACAGATACGCAGTATTTT. This encodes CASSPSGGTTDTQYF.

Comment on this clone: Other DNA sequences in the same sample also yield this CDR3. The chain combines TRBV27 with TRBJ2-5, with TRBD1 identical over 11 bases. Germline CDR1 is MNHEY and CDR2 is SMNVEV (reference sequence). The CDR3 spans 15 residues. After removal of 7 bases from V and 5 bases from J, the junction contained 9 bases not matched to a gene. CDR3 residues: CASTAGTGGQETQYF. The CDR3 bases are TGTGCCAGCACCGCGGGGACAGGGGGTCAGGAGACCCAGTACTTC.

The chain combines TRBV28 with TRBJ1-5, with D possibly being TRBD1 (6 bases). This CDR3 region has 15 residues. Germline-derived CDR1 and CDR2 are MDHEN and SYDVKM. V was clipped by 4 bases and J by 1 base, with 11 bases between them. CDR3 nucleotide sequence: TGTGCCAGCAGTTATCAGGGGTTCAGCAATCAGCCCCAGCATTTT. Amino acids: CASSYQGFSNQPQHF. The full variable domain, its missing parts supplied by reference TRBV28 and TRBJ1-5, is DVKVTQSSRYLVKRTGEKVFLECVQDMDHENMFWYRQDPGLGLRLIYFSYDVKMKEKGDIPEGYSVSREKKERFSLILESASTNQTSMYLCASSYQGFSNQPQHFGDGTRLSIL.

V is TRBV27 and J is TRBJ2-5; 13 bases match TRBD2. The junction had 8 bases not matched to a gene; V was cut back by 5 bases and J by 2 bases. The CDR3 consists of 17 residues. CDR1 and CDR2 (germline): MNHEY, SMNVEV (reference sequence). Here the CDR3 reads CASSPSPGLAGQETQYF. DNA for the CDR3: TGTGCCAGCAGTCCATCCCCGGGACTAGCGGGGCAAGAGACCCAGTACTTC.

The rearrangement joins TRBV9 to TRBJ2-2, with D uncertain. CDR3 length: 13 residues. Deletions cut 7 bases from V and 1 base from J, with 8 bases between. CDR1 and CDR2 from the germline V gene are SGDLS and YYNGEE. The CDR3 region is CASGEQNTGELFF. CDR3 nucleotides: TGTGCCAGCGGAGAACAGAACACCGGGGAGCTGTTTTTT.

This rearrangement joins TRBV5-8 to TRBJ2-5; 9 nucleotides align to TRBD2. J lost 0 bases, V lost 3 bases, and 9 bases had no gene match. The length of the CDR3 is 17 residues. Germline V gives CDR1 SGHTS, CDR2 YDEGEE. The CDR3 region is CASSSQAGLANQETQYF. CDR3 DNA sequence: TGTGCCAGCAGCTCGCAAGCCGGACTAGCGAACCAAGAGACCCAGTACTTC.

CDR3 coding DNA: TGTGCCTACTATGGGGGGGGGCCAGAGACCCAGTACTTC. Residues: CAYYGGGPETQYF. The V call is TRBV2, the J call TRBJ2-5; a possible D gene is TRBD2 (7 bases). Germline V gene lookup returns CDR1 SNHLY and CDR2 FYNNEI. The CDR3 runs to 13 residues. Trimming shortened V by 11 bases and J by 4 bases, and 17 bases separated the two germline ends. The full variable domain, in which reference TRBV2 and TRBJ2-5 provide the parts outside the CDR3, is EPEVTQTPSHQVTQMGQEVILRCVPISNHLYFYWYRQILGQKVEFLVSFYNNEISEKSEIFDDQFSVERPDGSNFTLKIRSTKLEDSAMYFCAYYGGGPETQYFGPGTRLLVL.

The chain has TRBV7-9 and TRBJ2-5, with TRBD2 matching over 7 bases. Looked up from germline, CDR1 is SEHNR and CDR2 is FQNEAQ (reference sequence). V lost 1 base to trimming and J lost 4 bases; unmatched junction nucleotides: 12. The CDR3 is made up of 17 amino acids. CDR3 amino acids: CASSLGVAAGSVETQYF. CDR3 DNA: TGTGCCAGCAGCTTAGGAGTGGCAGCGGGGTCCGTAGAGACCCAGTACTTC.

The chain employs TRBV27 and TRBJ2-3; 9 nucleotides match TRBD2. CDR1 MNHEY and CDR2 SMNVEV come from the germline V gene (reference sequence). J was trimmed by 5 bases and V by 6 bases; bases with no gene match: 6. The CDR3 runs to 14 residues. In nucleotides, the CDR3 is TGTGCCAGCAGCCAGCGGGGGGTTGGAGATACGCAGTATTTT. Its translation is CASSQRGVGDTQYF.

The V gene is TRBV28, the J gene TRBJ2-7; D is possibly TRBD1 (5 bases). Germline CDR1 reads MDHEN; CDR2 reads SYDVKM. The CDR3 spans 12 residues. Deletions cut 6 bases from V and 5 bases from J, with 11 bases between. CDR3 nucleotide sequence: TGTGCCAGCAGCGCAGGGTCTAACGAGCAGTACTTC. This gives the protein CASSAGSNEQYF.

The chain combines TRBV6-5 with TRBJ1-4; D might be TRBD1 (5 bases). This CDR3 comprises 15 residues. The germline gives CDR1 MNHEY, CDR2 SVGAGI. V lost 6 bases and J lost 8, with 19 bases in between. The chain's CDR3 is CASRTHRWSSEKLFF. CDR3 in DNA: TGTGCCAGCAGGACTCACAGGTGGTCGAGCGAAAAACTGTTTTTT.

For the CDR3, the DNA is TGTGCCAGTAGTTCCAGGCCCTCTGGGGCCAACGTCCTGACTTTC. This encodes CASSSRPSGANVLTF. The chain employs TRBV19 and TRBJ2-6; no firm D call. V was pared by 5 bases and J by 0 bases, with 8 bases between. CDR3 length: 15 residues. CDR1 and CDR2 (germline): LNHDA, SQIVND (reference sequence).

J is TRBJ1-5 and V is TRBV28, with D unclear. V shed 6 bases and J shed 5 bases, with 20 bases lying between them. Germline-derived CDR1 and CDR2 are MDHEN and SYDVKM. This CDR3 has 16 residues. The DNA for the CDR3 is TGTGCCAGCAGGCCCCCTCGGGCGGACTCCTATCAGCCCCAGCATTTT. This encodes CASRPPRADSYQPQHF.

J is TRBJ1-1 and V is TRBV19, with D unclear. CDR1 is LNHDA, CDR2 SQIVND, per germline (reference sequence). CDR3 length: 10 amino acids. Trimming shortened V by 5 bases and J by 10 bases, and 8 bases separated the two germline ends. The CDR3: CASSARGAFF. The CDR3 DNA reads TGTGCCAGTAGTGCCCGGGGAGCTTTCTTT.

The chain joins TRBV7-9 to TRBJ1-5, with 9 bases that match TRBD1. Germline V gene data show CDR1 as SEHNR and CDR2 as FQNEAQ (reference sequence). With V trimmed by 3 bases and J by 7 bases, 4 bases remained unmatched. The CDR3 spans 14 residues. CDR3 DNA: TGTGCCAGCAGCTTGGGACAGGGTGAACAGCCCCAGCATTTT. Its translation is CASSLGQGEQPQHF.

V is TRBV4-3 and J is TRBJ1-1; the D is unclear. V was clipped by 4 bases and J by 0 bases, with 6 bases between them. This CDR3 comprises 13 residues. Germline CDR1 reads LGHNA; CDR2 reads YSLEER. CDR3 in amino acids: CASSPRVNTEAFF. The CDR3, as DNA: TGCGCCAGCAGCCCACGGGTGAACACTGAAGCTTTCTTT.

V usage is TRBV9 and J usage is TRBJ2-5; 12 nucleotides align to TRBD2. Germline CDR1 and CDR2: SGDLS and YYNGEE. The ends lost 1 base at V and 5 bases at J; junction bases unmatched: 9. This CDR3 is built from 17 residues. The CDR3 loop is CASSVLGRLAGDETQYF. CDR3 bases: TGTGCCAGCAGCGTACTGGGACGACTAGCGGGGGATGAGACCCAGTACTTC.

This chain joins TRBV11-2 and TRBJ1-1; tentative D call: TRBD1 (5 bases). CDR3 length: 15 residues. Per the germline V gene, CDR1 is SGHAT and CDR2 is FQNNGV. V shed 4 bases and J shed 4 bases, with 16 bases lying between them. The CDR3 nucleotides read TGTGCCAGCAGCTCCCAGGGTTTTCAGGGCACTGAAGCTTTCTTT. It yields the protein CASSSQGFQGTEAFF. Full variable domain (remainder filled in from reference TRBV11-2 and TRBJ1-1): EAGVAQSPRYKIIEKRQSVAFWCNPISGHATLYWYQQILGQGPKLLIQFQNNGVVDDSQLPKDRFSAERLKGVDSTLKIQPAKLEDSAVYLCASSSQGFQGTEAFFGQGTRLTVV.

This chain's CDR3 is CASSFAGGLGGYTF. Here the CDR3 DNA reads TGTGCCAGCAGCTTCGCGGGGGGGCTGGGTGGCTACACCTTC. This chain joins TRBV7-9 and TRBJ1-2, with TRBD1 as a possible D gene (6 bases). CDR3 length: 14 residues. The V gene lost 3 bases and the J gene lost 7 bases, with 15 bases spanning the gap. Germline lookup yields CDR1 SEHNR and CDR2 FQNEAQ (reference sequence). The full variable domain, in which reference TRBV7-9 and TRBJ1-2 provide the parts outside the CDR3, is DTGVSQNPRHKITKRGQNVTFRCDPISEHNRLYWYRQTLGQGPEFLTYFQNEAQLEKSRLLSDRFSAERPKGSFSTLEIQRTEQGDSAMYLCASSFAGGLGGYTFGSGTRLTVV.